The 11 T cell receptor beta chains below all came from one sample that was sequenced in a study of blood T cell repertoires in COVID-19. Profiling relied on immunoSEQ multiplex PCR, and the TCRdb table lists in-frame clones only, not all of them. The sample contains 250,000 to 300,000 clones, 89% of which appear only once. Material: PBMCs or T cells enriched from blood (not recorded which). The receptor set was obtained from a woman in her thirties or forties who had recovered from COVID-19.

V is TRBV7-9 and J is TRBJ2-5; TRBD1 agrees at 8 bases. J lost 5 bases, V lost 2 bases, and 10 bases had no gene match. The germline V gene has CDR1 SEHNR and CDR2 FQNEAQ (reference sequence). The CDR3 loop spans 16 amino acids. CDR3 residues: CASSLMAGGARETQYF. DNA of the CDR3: TGTGCCAGCAGCTTAATGGCAGGGGGCGCCCGGGAGACCCAGTACTTC. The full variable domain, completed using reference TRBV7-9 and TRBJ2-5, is DTGVSQNPRHKITKRGQNVTFRCDPISEHNRLYWYRQTLGQGPEFLTYFQNEAQLEKSRLLSDRFSAERPKGSFSTLEIQRTEQGDSAMYLCASSLMAGGARETQYFGPGTRLLVL.

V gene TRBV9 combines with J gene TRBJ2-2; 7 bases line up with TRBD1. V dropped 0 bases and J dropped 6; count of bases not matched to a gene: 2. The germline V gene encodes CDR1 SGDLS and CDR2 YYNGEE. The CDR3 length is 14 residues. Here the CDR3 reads CASSVGGGPGELFF. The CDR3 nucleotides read TGTGCCAGCAGCGTAGGAGGGGGCCCCGGGGAGCTGTTTTTT.

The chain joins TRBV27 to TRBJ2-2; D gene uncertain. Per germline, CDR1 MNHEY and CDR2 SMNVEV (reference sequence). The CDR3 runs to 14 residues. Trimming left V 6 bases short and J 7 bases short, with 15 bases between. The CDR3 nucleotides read TGTGCCAGCAGCCGGAGTGGCCTCCACGGGGAGCTGTTTTTT. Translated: CASSRSGLHGELFF.

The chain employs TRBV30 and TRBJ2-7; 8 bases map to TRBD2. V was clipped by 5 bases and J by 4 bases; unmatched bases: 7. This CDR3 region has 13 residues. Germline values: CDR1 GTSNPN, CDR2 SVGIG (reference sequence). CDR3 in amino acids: CAWGRERGYEQYF. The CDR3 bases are TGTGCCTGGGGGAGGGAGCGGGGGTACGAGCAGTACTTC.

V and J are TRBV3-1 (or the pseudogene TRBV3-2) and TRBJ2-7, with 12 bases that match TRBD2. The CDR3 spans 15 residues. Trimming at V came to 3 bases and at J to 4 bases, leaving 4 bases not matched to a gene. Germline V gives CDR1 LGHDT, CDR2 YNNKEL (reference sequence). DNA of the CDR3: TGTGCCAGCAGCCATGCCACTAGCGGGAGGTACGAGCAGTACTTC. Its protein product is CASSHATSGRYEQYF.

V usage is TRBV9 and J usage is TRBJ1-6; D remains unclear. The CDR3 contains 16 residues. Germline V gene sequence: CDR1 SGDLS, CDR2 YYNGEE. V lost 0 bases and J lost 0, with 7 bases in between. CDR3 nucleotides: TGTGCCAGCAGCGTAGACTTGAGCTCCTATAATTCACCCCTCCACTTT. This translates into CASSVDLSSYNSPLHF.

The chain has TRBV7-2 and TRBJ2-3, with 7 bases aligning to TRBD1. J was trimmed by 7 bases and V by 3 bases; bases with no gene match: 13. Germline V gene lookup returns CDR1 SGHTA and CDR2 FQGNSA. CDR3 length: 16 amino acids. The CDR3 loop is CASSLRSRGQVYTQYF. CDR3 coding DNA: TGTGCCAGCAGCTTGAGATCTCGAGGACAGGTATATACGCAGTATTTT.

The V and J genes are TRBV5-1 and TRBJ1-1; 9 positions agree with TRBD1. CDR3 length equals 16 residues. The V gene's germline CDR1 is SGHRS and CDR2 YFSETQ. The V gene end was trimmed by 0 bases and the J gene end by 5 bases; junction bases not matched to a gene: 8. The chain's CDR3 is CASSLALQGAGTEAFF. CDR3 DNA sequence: TGCGCCAGCAGCTTGGCCTTACAGGGGGCGGGGACTGAAGCTTTCTTT.

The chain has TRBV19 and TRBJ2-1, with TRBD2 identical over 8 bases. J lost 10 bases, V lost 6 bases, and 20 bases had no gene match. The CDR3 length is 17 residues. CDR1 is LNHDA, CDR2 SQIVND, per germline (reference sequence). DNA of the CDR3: TGTGCCAGTAGCCCCTTCCGTCCCCGAACGGGGGGGCAAGAGCAGTTCTTC. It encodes CASSPFRPRTGGQEQFF.

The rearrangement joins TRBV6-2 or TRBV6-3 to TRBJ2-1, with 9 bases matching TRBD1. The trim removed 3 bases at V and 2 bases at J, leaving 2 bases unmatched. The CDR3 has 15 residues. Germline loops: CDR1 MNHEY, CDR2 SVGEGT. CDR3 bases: TGTGCCAGCAGTTATAACAGGGGGCCCTACAATGAGCAGTTCTTC. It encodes CASSYNRGPYNEQFF.

CDR3 nucleotide sequence: TGTGCCAGCATTAATGAGGGCCGCAATGAGCAGTTCTTC. Translation: CASINEGRNEQFF. V gene TRBV2 combines with J gene TRBJ2-1; weak D call: TRBD2 (5 bases). The CDR3 is 13 amino acids. Germline loops: CDR1 SNHLY, CDR2 FYNNEI. Trimming stripped 7 bases from V and 6 bases from J, with 13 bases between.